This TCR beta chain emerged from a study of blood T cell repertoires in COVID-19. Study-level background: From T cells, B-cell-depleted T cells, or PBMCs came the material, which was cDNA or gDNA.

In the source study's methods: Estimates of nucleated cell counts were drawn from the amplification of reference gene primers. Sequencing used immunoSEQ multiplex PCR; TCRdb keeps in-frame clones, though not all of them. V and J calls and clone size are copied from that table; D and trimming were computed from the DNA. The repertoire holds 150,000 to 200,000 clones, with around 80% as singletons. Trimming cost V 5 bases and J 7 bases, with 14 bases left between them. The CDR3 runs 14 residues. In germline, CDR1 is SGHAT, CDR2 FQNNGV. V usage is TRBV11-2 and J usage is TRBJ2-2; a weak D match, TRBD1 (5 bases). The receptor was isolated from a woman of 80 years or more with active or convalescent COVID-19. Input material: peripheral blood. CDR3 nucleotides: TGTGCCAGCAGCCAGGGAAGCCAGGGCGGGGAGCTGTTTTTT. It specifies CASSQGSQGGELFF.